A single sample gave rise to the 23 T cell receptor beta chains below, sequenced in a study of cytomegalovirus exposure and HLA in healthy donors. A multiplex PCR was run with 60 Vbeta primers and 13 Jbeta primers. Sequenced by immunoSEQ multiplex PCR; TCRdb stores in-frame clones only, minus some. The sample lists around 200,000 clones; over 60% were seen once. Material: PBMCs. The receptors shown here come from a man aged 18 to 29 in good health and CMV-seronegative.

This clone has only one observation. Within the sample, other DNA sequences also encode this same CDR3. CDR3 amino acids: CAISESQGQETQYF. The CDR3 DNA is TGTGCCATCAGTGAGTCGCAGGGTCAAGAGACCCAGTACTTC. This rearrangement joins TRBV10-3 to TRBJ2-5; a weak D match, TRBD1 (5 bases). The CDR3 loop spans 14 amino acids. CDR1 and CDR2 (germline): ENHRY, SYGVKD. Trimming cost V 0 bases and J 2 bases, with 7 bases left between them.

This chain joins TRBV11-3 and TRBJ1-4; D ambiguous. Germline V gene sequence: CDR1 SGHNT, CDR2 YENEEA. The V and J ends lost 2 bases and 10 bases respectively, with 11 bases between them. The CDR3 sequence is 13 residues long. CDR3 amino acids: CASSLLSEGKLFF. The CDR3 nucleotides are TGTGCCAGCAGCTTATTGTCGGAGGGAAAACTGTTTTTT.

This clone came up once. V usage is TRBV7-9 and J usage is TRBJ2-5, with a weak D call TRBD1 (5 bases). The germline V gene encodes CDR1 SEHNR and CDR2 FQNEAQ (reference sequence). The CDR3 is 15 residues long. V was clipped by 0 bases and J by 0 bases, with 8 bases between them. The CDR3 region has the DNA TGTGCCAGCAGCTTAGCGCCAGGGCACCAAGAGACCCAGTACTTC. As protein: CASSLAPGHQETQYF.

This clone was detected a few times. V and J are TRBV16 and TRBJ1-2; the D gene is possibly TRBD1 (6 bases). The ends were cut back, 2 bases at V and 8 bases at J, with 12 bases in the middle. Germline V gene lookup returns CDR1 KGHSY and CDR2 FQNENV. This CDR3 has 13 residues. The CDR3 reads CASSQAGAGGYTF. CDR3 nucleotides: TGTGCCAGCAGCCAAGCAGGGGCTGGGGGCTACACCTTC. The variable domain in full, completed from reference TRBV16 and TRBJ1-2, reads GEEVAQTPKHLVRGEGQKAKLYCAPIKGHSYVFWYQQVLKNEFKFLISFQNENVFDETGMPKERFSAKCLPNSPCSLEIQATKLEDSAVYFCASSQAGAGGYTFGSGTRLTVV.

In its sample, this clone was seen a few times. This rearrangement joins TRBV28 to TRBJ1-1; possible D gene TRBD1, 5 bases. V was clipped by 8 bases and J by 6 bases, with 16 bases between them. The CDR3 loop spans 13 amino acids. In germline, CDR1 is MDHEN, CDR2 SYDVKM. The DNA for the CDR3 is TGTGCCAGCCGGGAGGGAGGGGTCTCTGAAGCTTTCTTT. Its translation is CASREGGVSEAFF.

The rearrangement joins TRBV9 to TRBJ2-1; TRBD1 might be the D (5 bases). The V end lost 0 bases, the J end lost 4 bases, and 14 bases lay between the germline ends. This CDR3 is built from 16 residues. CDR1 SGDLS and CDR2 YYNGEE come from the germline V gene. This CDR3 is CASSVAPDTLYNEQFF. DNA of the CDR3: TGTGCCAGCAGCGTAGCACCGGACACCCTTTACAATGAGCAGTTCTTC.

This clone came up once. J is TRBJ1-2 and V is TRBV5-1; 10 positions match TRBD1. Germline CDR1 and CDR2: SGHRS and YFSETQ. CDR3 size: 18 residues. Trimming removed 1 base from V and 1 base from J; junction bases left unmatched: 10. CDR3 in amino acids: CASSLLDRGLVVNYGYTF. In nucleotides, the CDR3 is TGCGCCAGCAGCTTGCTTGACAGGGGGCTGGTGGTTAACTATGGCTACACCTTC.

This clone was seen a few times. The chain employs TRBV2 and TRBJ2-2; 11 nucleotides match TRBD2. This CDR3 contains 19 residues. Germline V CDR1 and CDR2: SNHLY, FYNNEI. V gave up 0 bases and J gave up 0 bases; unmatched junction bases: 6. This chain's CDR3 is CASSEARQTSGANTGELFF. CDR3 coding DNA: TGTGCCAGCAGTGAAGCCCGACAGACTAGCGGGGCGAACACCGGGGAGCTGTTTTTT.

The chain is built from TRBV5-6 and TRBJ2-7, with 10 nucleotides matching TRBD1. The CDR3 sequence is 15 residues long. The germline gives CDR1 SGHDT, CDR2 YYEEEE. V shed 4 bases and J 3 bases; nucleotides not matched to a gene: 7. The CDR3 sequence: CASSLGTGVGYEQYF. Here the CDR3 DNA reads TGTGCCAGCAGCCTCGGGACAGGGGTTGGCTACGAGCAGTACTTC. Based on the CDR3 plus reference TRBV5-6 and TRBJ2-7, the full variable domain is DAGVTQSPTHLIKTRGQQVTLRCSPKSGHDTVSWYQQALGQGPQFIFQYYEEEERQRGNFPDRFSGHQFPNYSSELNVNALLLGDSALYLCASSLGTGVGYEQYFGPGTRLTVT.

This clone came up a few times. V is TRBV7-9 and J is TRBJ1-4; D gene uncertain. The CDR3 runs to 16 residues. Trimming removed 3 bases from V and 5 bases from J, with 16 bases in between. CDR1 and CDR2 from the germline V gene are SEHNR and FQNEAQ (reference sequence). The CDR3, as DNA: TGTGCCAGCAGCTTTCCCATCCCCCCCGGGAATGAAAAACTGTTTTTT. The encoded protein is CASSFPIPPGNEKLFF.

This clone showed up just once. One end of the junction is discordant with germline, which a read error may explain. This rearrangement joins TRBV7-7 to TRBJ1-1, with 8 bases identical to TRBD1. CDR1 is SSHAT and CDR2 is FNYEAQ in the germline V gene (reference sequence). CDR3 size: 15 residues. CDR3 protein: CASSLGQGQNTEAFF. CDR3 coding DNA: TGTGCTAGCAGCTTAGGACAGGGACAGAACACTGAAGCTTTCTTT. Complete variable domain (other parts from reference TRBV7-7 and TRBJ1-1): GAGVSQSPRYKVTKRGQDVTLRCDPISSHATLYWYQQALGQGPEFLTYFNYEAQPDKSGLPSDRFSAERPEGSISTLTIQRTEQRDSAMYRCASSLGQGQNTEAFFGQGTRLTVV.

The chain carries TRBV6-5 and TRBJ2-7, with D perhaps matching TRBD1 (5 bases). CDR3 length: 16 residues. Germline CDR1 MNHEY, CDR2 SVGAGI. V shed 0 bases and J shed 0 bases, with 12 bases lying between them. In DNA form, the CDR3 reads TGTGCCAGCAGTTACTCAGGGGCAGGTGACTCCTACGAGCAGTACTTC. It encodes CASSYSGAGDSYEQYF.

The chain is built from TRBV13 and TRBJ2-6; no reliable D call. The V end was cut by 1 base, the J end by 0 bases, with 10 bases between. Germline CDR1 is PRHDT and CDR2 is FYEKMQ (reference sequence). The length of the CDR3 is 17 residues. CDR3 sequence: CASSLEVSGSGANVLTF. Here the CDR3 DNA reads TGTGCCAGCAGCTTAGAAGTTTCCGGCTCTGGGGCCAACGTCCTGACTTTC.

The J gene is TRBJ2-5, the V gene TRBV14; 7 nucleotides agree with TRBD1. This CDR3 contains 14 residues. Germline assignment: CDR1 SGHDN and CDR2 FVKESK. V lost 8 bases to trimming and J lost 4 bases; unmatched junction nucleotides: 10. The CDR3 coding sequence is TGTGCCAGCGGACACAGGGGAAGGGGAGAGACCCAGTACTTC. Its protein product is CASGHRGRGETQYF.

This chain joins TRBV19 and TRBJ2-7; maybe TRBD1 (6 bases). V was shortened by 3 bases and J by 3 bases, with 15 bases between the two germline ends. The CDR3 covers 15 residues. Per the germline V gene, CDR1 is LNHDA and CDR2 is SQIVND (reference sequence). Here the CDR3 reads CASSMWADRNYEQYF. CDR3 in DNA: TGTGCCAGTAGTATGTGGGCCGACAGGAACTACGAGCAGTACTTC. Supplemented by reference TRBV19 and TRBJ2-7, the full variable domain reads DGGITQSPKYLFRKEGQNVTLSCEQNLNHDAMYWYRQDPGQGLRLIYYSQIVNDFQKGDIAEGYSVSREKKESFPLTVTSAQKNPTAFYLCASSMWADRNYEQYFGPGTRLTVT.

This clone appeared a single time. The chain is built from TRBV6-1 and TRBJ2-3; D remains ambiguous. From germline, CDR1 is MNHNS and CDR2 SASEGT. The CDR3 loop spans 11 amino acids. V shed 4 bases and J shed 3 bases, with 2 bases lying between them. The CDR3 region is CASSVTDTQYF. CDR3 coding DNA: TGTGCCAGCAGTGTAACAGATACGCAGTATTTT.

The V call is TRBV11-3, the J call TRBJ2-7; TRBD1 agrees at 10 bases. J lost 2 bases, V lost 5 bases, and 6 bases had no gene match. This CDR3 is built from 15 residues. Germline CDR1 SGHNT, CDR2 YENEEA. CDR3 residues: CASSARDRGAYEQYF. DNA for the CDR3: TGTGCCAGCAGCGCCCGGGACAGGGGAGCCTACGAGCAGTACTTC.

V usage is TRBV27 and J usage is TRBJ2-7, with a weak D call TRBD2 (7 bases). The germline gives CDR1 MNHEY, CDR2 SMNVEV (reference sequence). Trimming shortened V by 7 bases and J by 4 bases, and 23 bases separated the two germline ends. This CDR3 region has 16 residues. In nucleotides, the CDR3 is TGTGCCAGCATGGTCTTGGGGGGCGGGAGAAAGTACGAGCAGTACTTC. Amino acids: CASMVLGGGRKYEQYF.

This clone has just a few counts. The chain combines TRBV7-9 with TRBJ1-2, with 8 bases lining up with TRBD1. Unmatched junction bases numbered 5, after V lost 5 bases and J lost 3 bases. This CDR3 is built from 14 residues. Germline values: CDR1 SEHNR, CDR2 FQNEAQ (reference sequence). The CDR3 loop is CASSPDRAHYGYTF. As DNA, the CDR3 is TGTGCCAGCAGCCCGGACAGGGCCCACTATGGCTACACCTTC.

This rearrangement joins TRBV5-1 to TRBJ2-3; 10 bases agree with TRBD2. From germline, CDR1 is SGHRS and CDR2 YFSETQ. The CDR3 has 14 amino acids. V lost 5 bases and J lost 6; bases outside the gene matches: 6. CDR3 nucleotide sequence: TGCGCCAGCAGGAAAGGGACTAGCGTGGATACGCAGTATTTT. Translated, it gives CASRKGTSVDTQYF.

The chain combines TRBV20-1 with TRBJ1-1; D is possibly TRBD1 (5 bases). Trimming took 5 bases from V and 9 from J, leaving 10 bases between them. The CDR3 sequence is 10 residues long. Germline V lookup: CDR1 DFQATT, CDR2 SNEGSKA (reference sequence). The DNA for the CDR3 is TGCAGTGCTGCAGGGTCGCAAGCTTTCTTT. This codes for CSAAGSQAFF.

The chain recombines TRBV28 with TRBJ2-7; D gene unclear. V lost 5 bases to trimming and J lost 2 bases, with 10 bases between them. Germline loops: CDR1 MDHEN, CDR2 SYDVKM. CDR3 size: 13 residues. The CDR3 sequence: CASSTSGAYEQYF. CDR3 sequence (DNA): TGTGCCAGCAGTACTTCAGGTGCCTACGAGCAGTACTTC.

The chain joins TRBV6-6 to TRBJ1-1, with 10 bases aligning to TRBD1. The CDR3 contains 15 residues. Looked up from germline, CDR1 is MNHNY and CDR2 is SVGAGI (reference sequence). The V and J ends lost 1 base and 5 bases, in that order; junction bases with no gene match: 4. CDR3 in amino acids: CASSYFDRGQTEAFF. For the CDR3, the DNA is TGTGCCAGCAGTTACTTTGACAGGGGGCAGACTGAAGCTTTCTTT.